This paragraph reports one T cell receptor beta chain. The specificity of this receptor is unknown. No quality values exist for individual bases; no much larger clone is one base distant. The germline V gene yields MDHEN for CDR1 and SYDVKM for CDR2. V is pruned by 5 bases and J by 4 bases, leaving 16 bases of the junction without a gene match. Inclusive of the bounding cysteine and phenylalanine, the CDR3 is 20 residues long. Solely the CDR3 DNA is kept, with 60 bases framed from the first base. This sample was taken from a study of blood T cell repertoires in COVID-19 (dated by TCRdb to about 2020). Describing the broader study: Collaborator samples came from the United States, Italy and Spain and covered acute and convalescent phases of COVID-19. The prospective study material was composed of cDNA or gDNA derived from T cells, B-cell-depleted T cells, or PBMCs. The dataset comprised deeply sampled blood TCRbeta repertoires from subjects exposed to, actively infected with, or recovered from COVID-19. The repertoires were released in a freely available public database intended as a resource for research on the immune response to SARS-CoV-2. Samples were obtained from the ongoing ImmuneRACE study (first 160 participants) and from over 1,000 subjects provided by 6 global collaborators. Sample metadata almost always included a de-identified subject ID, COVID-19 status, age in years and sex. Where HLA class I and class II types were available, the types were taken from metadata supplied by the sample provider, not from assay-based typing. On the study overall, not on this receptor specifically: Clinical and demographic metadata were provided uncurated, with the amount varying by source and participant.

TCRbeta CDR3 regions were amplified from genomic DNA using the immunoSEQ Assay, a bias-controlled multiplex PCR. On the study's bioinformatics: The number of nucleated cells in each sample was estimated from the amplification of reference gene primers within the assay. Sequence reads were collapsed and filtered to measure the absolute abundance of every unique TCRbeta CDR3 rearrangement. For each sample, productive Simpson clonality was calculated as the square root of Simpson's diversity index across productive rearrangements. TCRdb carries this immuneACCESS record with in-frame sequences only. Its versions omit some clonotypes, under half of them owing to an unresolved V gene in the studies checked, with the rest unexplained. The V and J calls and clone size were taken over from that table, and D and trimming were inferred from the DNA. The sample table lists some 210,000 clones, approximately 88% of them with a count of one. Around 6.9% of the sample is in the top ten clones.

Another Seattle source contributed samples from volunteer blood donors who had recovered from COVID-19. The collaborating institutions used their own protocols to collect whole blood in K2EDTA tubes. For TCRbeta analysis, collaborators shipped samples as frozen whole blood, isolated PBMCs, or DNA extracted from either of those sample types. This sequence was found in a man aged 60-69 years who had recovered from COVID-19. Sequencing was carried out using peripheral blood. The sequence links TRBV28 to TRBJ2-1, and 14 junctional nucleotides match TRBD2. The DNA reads TGTGCCAGCAGTACTCGGGGGACTAGCGGGAGTCGGAGGATTTACAATGAGCAGTTCTTC. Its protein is CASSTRGTSGSRRIYNEQFF.